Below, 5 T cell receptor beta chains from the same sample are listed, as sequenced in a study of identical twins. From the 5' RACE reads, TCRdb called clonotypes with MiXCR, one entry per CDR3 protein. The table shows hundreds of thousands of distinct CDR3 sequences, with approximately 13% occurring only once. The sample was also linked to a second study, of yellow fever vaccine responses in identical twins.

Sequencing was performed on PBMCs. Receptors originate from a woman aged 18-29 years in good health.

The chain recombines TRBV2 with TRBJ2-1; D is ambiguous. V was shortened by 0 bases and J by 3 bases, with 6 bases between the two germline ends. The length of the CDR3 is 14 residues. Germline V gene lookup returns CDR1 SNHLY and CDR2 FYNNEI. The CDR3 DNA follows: TGTGCCAGCAGTGAAGCCTCGGGCTACAATGAGCAGTTCTTC. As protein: CASSEASGYNEQFF.

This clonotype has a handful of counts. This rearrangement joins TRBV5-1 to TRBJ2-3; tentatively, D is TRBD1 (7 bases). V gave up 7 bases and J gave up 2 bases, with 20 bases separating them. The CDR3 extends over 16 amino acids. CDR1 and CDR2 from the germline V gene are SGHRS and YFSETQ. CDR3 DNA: TGCGCCAGCGCCAGCGGAGGGACAGCCCTCACAGATACGCAGTATTTT. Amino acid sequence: CASASGGTALTDTQYF.

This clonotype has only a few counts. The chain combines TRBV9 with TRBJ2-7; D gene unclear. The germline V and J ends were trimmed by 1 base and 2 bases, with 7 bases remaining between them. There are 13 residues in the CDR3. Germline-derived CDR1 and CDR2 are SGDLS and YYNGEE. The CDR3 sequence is CASSVSPAYEQYF. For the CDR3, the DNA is TGTGCCAGCAGCGTATCCCCTGCCTACGAGCAGTACTTC.

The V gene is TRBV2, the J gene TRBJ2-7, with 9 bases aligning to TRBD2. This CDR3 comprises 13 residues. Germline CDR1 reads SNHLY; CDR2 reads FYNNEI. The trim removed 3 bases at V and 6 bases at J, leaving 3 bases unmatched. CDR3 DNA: TGTGCCAGCAGTGACGGACTAGCGCCCGAGCAGTACTTC. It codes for CASSDGLAPEQYF.

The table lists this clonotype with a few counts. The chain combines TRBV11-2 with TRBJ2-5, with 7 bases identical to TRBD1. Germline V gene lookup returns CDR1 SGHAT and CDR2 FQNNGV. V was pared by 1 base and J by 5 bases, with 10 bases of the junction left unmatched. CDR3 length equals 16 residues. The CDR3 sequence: CASSLGKTGIDETQYF. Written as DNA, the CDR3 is TGTGCCAGCAGCTTAGGGAAGACAGGGATTGATGAGACCCAGTACTTC.